A single T cell receptor (beta chain) is shown here with its context. The trim removed 2 bases at V and 1 base at J, leaving 7 bases unmatched. Germline loops: CDR1 MNHEY, CDR2 SVGEGT. The CDR3 is 16 amino acids. The sample is drawn from a study of blood T cell repertoires in COVID-19. The assay was immunoSEQ multiplex PCR, and TCRdb's table has in-frame clones only and misses some. The table lists tens of thousands of clones, around 89% of them singletons. This TCR was sampled from a man in his 70s with active or convalescent COVID-19. This chain links TRBV6-2 or TRBV6-3 with TRBJ1-1; 7 nucleotides align to TRBD1. The specimen was peripheral blood. The CDR3: CASSYPSRTGNTEAFF. The CDR3, as DNA: TGTGCCAGCAGTTACCCGTCCCGGACAGGGAACACTGAAGCTTTCTTT.